This record covers a single TCR beta chain. Antigen unknown. It was across several immunoSEQ plates that each subset's genomic DNA was evenly split. The assay was immunoSEQ multiplex PCR, and TCRdb's table has in-frame clones only and misses some. The repertoire holds around 700,000 clones, about three quarters seen once, with about 2% in the top ten. This specimen comes from a study of shared clonotypes between healthy human individuals. Study-level results: Against clonotypes common to all four donors, non-shared ones had lower generation probabilities.

Sequenced sample: memory CD4+ T cells sorted from blood. The subset: CD45RA-negative fraction. The sequence was collected from a woman aged 25 to 39 in good health.

CDR3 sequence reads: CASSESQQQQFF. CDR3 in DNA: TGTGCCAGCAGTGAATCCCAGCAGCAGCAGTTCTTC. This chain uses TRBV6-1 with TRBJ2-1; D is ambiguous. V was pared by 2 bases and J by 11 bases, with 10 bases between. Germline V CDR1 and CDR2: MNHNS, SASEGT. The CDR3 is 12 amino acids.